The following is a TCR beta chain sequence with its context. These data belong to a study of technical replicates of blood from a few donors. V trimming: 5 bases; J trimming: 0 bases; junction bases outside the gene matches: 7. The CDR3 runs 15 residues. Germline V gene lookup returns CDR1 SGHDN and CDR2 FVKESK. Sequencing was performed with immunoSEQ multiplex PCR; in TCRdb, only in-frame clones are kept and a portion is missing. This table has some 78,000 clones, 85% to 95% appearing once. This clonotype was sampled from a human donor in good health. Sequenced sample: T cells isolated from PBMCs. The J gene is TRBJ2-7, the V gene TRBV14, with 7 bases identical to TRBD1. CDR3 amino acids: CASSVGTASSYEQYF. For the CDR3, the DNA is TGTGCCAGCAGCGTGGGGACAGCGAGCTCCTACGAGCAGTACTTC.